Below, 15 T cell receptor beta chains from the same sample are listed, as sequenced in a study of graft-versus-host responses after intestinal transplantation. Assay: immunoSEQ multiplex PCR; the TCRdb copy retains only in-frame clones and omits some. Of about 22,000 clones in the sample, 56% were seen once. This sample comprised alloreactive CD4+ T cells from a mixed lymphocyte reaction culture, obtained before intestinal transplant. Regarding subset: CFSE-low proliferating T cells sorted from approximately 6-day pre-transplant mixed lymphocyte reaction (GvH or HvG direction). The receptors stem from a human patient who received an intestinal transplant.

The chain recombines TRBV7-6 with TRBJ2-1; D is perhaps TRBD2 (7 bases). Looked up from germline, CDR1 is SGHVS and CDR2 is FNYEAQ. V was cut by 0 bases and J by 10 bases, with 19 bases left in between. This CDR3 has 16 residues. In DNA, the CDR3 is TGTGCCAGCAGCTTAGCGGGTGGGGGGGCCTTAGGGGAGCAGTTCTTC. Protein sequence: CASSLAGGGALGEQFF.

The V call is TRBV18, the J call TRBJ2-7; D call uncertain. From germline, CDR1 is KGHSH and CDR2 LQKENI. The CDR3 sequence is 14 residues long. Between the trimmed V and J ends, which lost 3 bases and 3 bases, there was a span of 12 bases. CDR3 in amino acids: CASSPSLGVYEQYF. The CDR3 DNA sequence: TGTGCCAGCTCACCCTCTCTAGGTGTCTACGAGCAGTACTTC.

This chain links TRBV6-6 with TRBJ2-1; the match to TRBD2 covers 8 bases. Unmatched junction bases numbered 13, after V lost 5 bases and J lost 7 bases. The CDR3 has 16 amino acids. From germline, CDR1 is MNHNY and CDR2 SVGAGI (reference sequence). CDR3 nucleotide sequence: TGTGCCAGCAGTCAGCCATCGTTAGCGGGACGGAATGAGCAGTTCTTC. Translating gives CASSQPSLAGRNEQFF.

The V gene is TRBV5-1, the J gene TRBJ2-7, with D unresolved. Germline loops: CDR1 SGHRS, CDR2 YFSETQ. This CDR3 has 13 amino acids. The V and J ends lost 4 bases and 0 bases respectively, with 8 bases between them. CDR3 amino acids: CASSPGGSYEQYF. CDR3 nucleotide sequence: TGCGCCAGCAGCCCCGGCGGCTCCTACGAGCAGTACTTC.

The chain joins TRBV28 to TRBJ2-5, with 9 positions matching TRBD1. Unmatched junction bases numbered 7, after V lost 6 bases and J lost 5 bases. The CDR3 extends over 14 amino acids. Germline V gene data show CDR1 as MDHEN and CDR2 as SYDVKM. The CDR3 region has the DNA TGTGCCAGCAGATGGACAGGGGCTGGGGAGACCCAGTACTTC. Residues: CASRWTGAGETQYF.

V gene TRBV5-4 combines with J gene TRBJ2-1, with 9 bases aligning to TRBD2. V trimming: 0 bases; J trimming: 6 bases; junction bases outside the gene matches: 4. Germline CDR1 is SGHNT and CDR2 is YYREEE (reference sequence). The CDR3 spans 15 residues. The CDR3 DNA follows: TGTGCCAGCAGCTTGGGGGTAGCGGGAGTCAATGAGCAGTTCTTC. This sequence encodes CASSLGVAGVNEQFF.

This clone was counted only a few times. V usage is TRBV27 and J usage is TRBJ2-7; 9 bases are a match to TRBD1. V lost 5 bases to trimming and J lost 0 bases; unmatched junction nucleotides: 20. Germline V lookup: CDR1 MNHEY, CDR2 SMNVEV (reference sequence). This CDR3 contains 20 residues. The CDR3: CASSPSRQGVFSYGSYEQYF. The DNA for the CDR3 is TGTGCCAGCAGTCCCTCACGACAGGGGGTTTTTTCTTATGGCTCCTACGAGCAGTACTTC.

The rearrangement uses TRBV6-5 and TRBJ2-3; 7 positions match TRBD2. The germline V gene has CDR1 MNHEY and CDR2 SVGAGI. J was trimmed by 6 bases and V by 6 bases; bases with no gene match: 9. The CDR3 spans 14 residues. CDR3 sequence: CASRPNGEGDTQYF. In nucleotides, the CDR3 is TGTGCCAGCAGGCCCAACGGGGAGGGGGATACGCAGTATTTT.

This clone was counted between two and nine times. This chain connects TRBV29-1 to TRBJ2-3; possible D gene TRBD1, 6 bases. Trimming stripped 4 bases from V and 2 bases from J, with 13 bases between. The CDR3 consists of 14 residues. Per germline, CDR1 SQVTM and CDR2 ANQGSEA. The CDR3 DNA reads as TGCAGCGTTGTGGTCAGGGGCTCCACAGATACGCAGTATTTT. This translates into CSVVVRGSTDTQYF.

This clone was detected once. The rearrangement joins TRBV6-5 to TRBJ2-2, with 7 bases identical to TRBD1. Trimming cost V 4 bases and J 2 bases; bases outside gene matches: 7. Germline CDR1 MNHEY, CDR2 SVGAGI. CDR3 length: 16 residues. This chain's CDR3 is CASSSGQTVNTGELFF. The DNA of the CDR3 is TGTGCCAGCAGTTCGGGACAGACCGTCAACACCGGGGAGCTGTTTTTT.

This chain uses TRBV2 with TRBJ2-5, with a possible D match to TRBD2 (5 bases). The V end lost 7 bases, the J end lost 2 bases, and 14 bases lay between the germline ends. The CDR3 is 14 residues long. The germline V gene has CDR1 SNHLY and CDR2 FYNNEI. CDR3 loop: CASTVPGLQETQYF. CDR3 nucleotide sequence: TGTGCCAGCACGGTCCCGGGATTGCAAGAGACCCAGTACTTC.

CDR3 region: CASSVHRGWNIQYF. The CDR3 nucleotides read TGTGCCAGCAGCGTCCACAGGGGATGGAACATTCAGTACTTC. This rearrangement joins TRBV11-2 to TRBJ2-4; the match to TRBD1 covers 7 bases. CDR3 length equals 14 residues. V lost 5 bases to trimming and J lost 7 bases; unmatched junction nucleotides: 8. The germline V gene has CDR1 SGHAT and CDR2 FQNNGV.

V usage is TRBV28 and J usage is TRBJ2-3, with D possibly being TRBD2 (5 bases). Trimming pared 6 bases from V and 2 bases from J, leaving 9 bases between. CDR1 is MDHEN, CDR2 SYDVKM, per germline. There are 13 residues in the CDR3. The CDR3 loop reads CASSSSLTDTQYF. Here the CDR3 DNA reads TGTGCCAGCAGCTCTAGCCTCACAGATACGCAGTATTTT.

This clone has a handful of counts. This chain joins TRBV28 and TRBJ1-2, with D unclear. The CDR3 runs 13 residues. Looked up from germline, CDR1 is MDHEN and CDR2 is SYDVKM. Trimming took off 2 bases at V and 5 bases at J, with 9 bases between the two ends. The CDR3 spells CASSLGAGYGYTF. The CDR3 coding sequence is TGTGCCAGCAGTTTAGGCGCGGGGTATGGCTACACCTTC.

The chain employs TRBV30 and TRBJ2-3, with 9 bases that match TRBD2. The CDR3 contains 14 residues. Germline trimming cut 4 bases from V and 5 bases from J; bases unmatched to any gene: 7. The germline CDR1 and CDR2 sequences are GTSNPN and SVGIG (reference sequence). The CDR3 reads CAWKGGGAIDTQYF. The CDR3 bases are TGTGCCTGGAAGGGCGGGGGGGCCATAGATACGCAGTATTTT.